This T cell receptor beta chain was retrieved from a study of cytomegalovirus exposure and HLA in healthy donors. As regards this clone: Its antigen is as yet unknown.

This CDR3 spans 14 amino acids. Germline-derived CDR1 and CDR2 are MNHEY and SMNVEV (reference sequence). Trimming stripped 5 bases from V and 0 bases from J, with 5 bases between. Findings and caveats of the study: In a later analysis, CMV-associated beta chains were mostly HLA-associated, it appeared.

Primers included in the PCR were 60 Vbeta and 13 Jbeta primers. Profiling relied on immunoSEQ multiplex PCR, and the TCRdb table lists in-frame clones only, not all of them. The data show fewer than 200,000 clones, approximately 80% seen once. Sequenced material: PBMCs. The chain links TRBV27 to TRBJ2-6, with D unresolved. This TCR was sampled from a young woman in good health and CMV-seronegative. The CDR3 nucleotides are TGTGCCAGCAGTGACACCTCTGGGGCCAACGTCCTGACTTTC. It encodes CASSDTSGANVLTF.